Shown below are 15 T cell receptor beta chains from a single sample sequenced in a study of T-cell reconstitution after alpha-beta-depleted transplantation in children. Library preparation (for TCRbeta) was performed with unique molecular identifiers. TCRdb called the PCR reads again in MiXCR, with one record for every CDR3 protein. The sample lists roughly 220,000 distinct CDR3 sequences, about 8.8% occurring once. The sequencing here drew on PBMCs from the stem cell graft donor, taken from the stem cell graft. The receptors come from a human donor who donated a stem cell graft to a child with SCID.

J is TRBJ2-3 and V is TRBV28, with D hard to call. The CDR3 contains 14 residues. The V end was cut by 3 bases, the J end by 6 bases, with 13 bases between. CDR1 MDHEN and CDR2 SYDVKM come from the germline V gene. CDR3 loop: CASSLGSLGDTQYF. DNA of the CDR3: TGTGCCAGCAGTTTGGGATCCCTAGGGGATACGCAGTATTTT.

This clonotype showed up many times. The CDR3 DNA is TGTGCCAGCAGTATCTACTCAGATACGCAGTATTTT. Amino acids: CASSIYSDTQYF. The chain uses TRBV28 and TRBJ2-3; D not resolved. Trimming removed 5 bases from V and 4 bases from J, with 7 bases in between. CDR1 and CDR2 (germline): MDHEN, SYDVKM. The CDR3 covers 12 residues.

This clonotype was seen many times. This chain connects TRBV7-2 to TRBJ1-1; no firm D call. The germline CDR1 and CDR2 sequences are SGHTA and FQGNSA. CDR3 length: 12 residues. Trimming cost V 5 bases and J 8 bases, with 12 bases left between them. The CDR3 loop is CASSIQQREAFF. The CDR3 nucleotides read TGTGCCAGCAGCATCCAACAAAGGGAAGCTTTCTTT.

This clonotype was counted many times. The chain employs TRBV15 and TRBJ1-2; no clear D. The CDR3 covers 15 residues. Germline V gene lookup returns CDR1 LNHNV and CDR2 YYDKDF (reference sequence). The germline V and J ends were trimmed by 0 bases and 8 bases, with 16 bases remaining between them. The CDR3 spells CATSRESGIREGYTF. The CDR3 bases are TGTGCCACCAGCAGAGAATCCGGGATTCGGGAAGGCTACACCTTC.

A few counts support this clonotype. The chain links TRBV28 to TRBJ2-1; D is perhaps TRBD2 (6 bases). The CDR3 contains 16 residues. Trimming removed 2 bases from V and 2 bases from J, with 13 bases in between. The V gene's germline CDR1 is MDHEN and CDR2 SYDVKM. In nucleotides, the CDR3 is TGTGCCAGCAGTTTAGGGCTTAGCGGTCCCTACAATGAGCAGTTCTTC. It yields the protein CASSLGLSGPYNEQFF.

This clonotype was found many times. V and J are TRBV6-5 and TRBJ1-4; D is unclear. V lost 0 bases and J 6 bases, leaving 11 bases between the germline ends. Per germline, CDR1 MNHEY and CDR2 SVGAGI. This CDR3 spans 15 amino acids. CDR3 protein: CASSYSEGWHEKLFF. CDR3 bases: TGTGCCAGCAGTTACTCAGAGGGTTGGCATGAAAAACTGTTTTTT.

This clonotype was seen repeatedly, ten times or more. The V and J genes are TRBV7-8 and TRBJ2-1, with D hard to call. CDR3 length equals 14 residues. The V end lost 1 base, the J end lost 7 bases, and 11 bases lay between the germline ends. Germline assignment: CDR1 SGHVS and CDR2 FQNEAQ. CDR3 DNA: TGTGCCAGCAGCTTAGATGGGGTAGGGAATGAGCAGTTCTTC. It encodes CASSLDGVGNEQFF.

This clonotype was seen ten or more times. The chain joins TRBV7-9 to TRBJ2-3; D tentatively fits TRBD1 or TRBD2 (6 bases each). The CDR3 loop spans 15 amino acids. The V gene's germline CDR1 is SEHNR and CDR2 FQNEAQ (reference sequence). Trimming left V 7 bases short and J 2 bases short, with 16 bases between. The CDR3 region has the DNA TGTGCCAGCACGATACAGGGAGGCCCCACAGATACGCAGTATTTT. It specifies CASTIQGGPTDTQYF.

This clonotype was seen repeatedly, ten times or more. The chain uses TRBV5-1 and TRBJ1-1; the D is unclear. The CDR3 is 14 residues long. The ends were cut back, 1 base at V and 0 bases at J, with 7 bases in the middle. Looked up from germline, CDR1 is SGHRS and CDR2 is YFSETQ. Here the CDR3 reads CASSLNTVNTEAFF. The DNA of the CDR3 is TGCGCCAGCAGCTTGAATACCGTGAACACTGAAGCTTTCTTT. The variable domain in full, with the rest retrieved from reference TRBV5-1 and TRBJ1-1, is KAGVTQTPRYLIKTRGQQVTLSCSPISGHRSVSWYQQTPGQGLQFLFEYFSETQRNKGNFPGRFSGRQFSNSRSEMNVSTLELGDSALYLCASSLNTVNTEAFFGQGTRLTVV.

This clonotype was seen at least ten times. The chain recombines TRBV7-2 with TRBJ2-7, with a weak D call TRBD1 (6 bases). The CDR3 is 15 residues long. Germline loops: CDR1 SGHTA, CDR2 FQGNSA. V lost 6 bases and J 2 bases, leaving 17 bases between the germline ends. CDR3 loop: CASSRQAAQTYEQYF. DNA for the CDR3: TGTGCCAGCAGTAGACAGGCCGCCCAGACCTACGAGCAGTACTTC.

The table lists this clonotype with a few counts. The CDR3 DNA is TGCAGTGCTCGGGGGACAGGGGACGGACCCCAGCATTTT. The encoded protein is CSARGTGDGPQHF. V is TRBV20-1 and J is TRBJ1-5; TRBD1 matches 10 bases. This CDR3 spans 13 amino acids. Germline V gene sequence: CDR1 DFQATT, CDR2 SNEGSKA (reference sequence). Trimming cost V 5 bases and J 10 bases; bases outside gene matches: 8.

The V and J genes are TRBV20-1 and TRBJ2-5; D is possibly TRBD2 (7 bases). V lost 3 bases to trimming and J lost 1 base, with 12 bases between them. The CDR3 is made up of 14 amino acids. The germline gives CDR1 DFQATT, CDR2 SNEGSKA (reference sequence). Written as DNA, the CDR3 is TGCAGTGCTAGCACAGGGAGGGGCCAAGAGACCCAGTACTTC. Translation: CSASTGRGQETQYF.

This clonotype was seen repeatedly, ten times or more. The chain is built from TRBV5-1 and TRBJ2-5; 7 nucleotides align to TRBD1. TRBJ2-1 matches the DNA end more closely, so the J call is doubtful. Germline assignment: CDR1 SGHRS and CDR2 YFSETQ. This CDR3 spans 13 amino acids. The CDR3 spells CASSLQGSETQFF. The CDR3 region has the DNA TGCGCCAGCAGCTTACAGGGGTCAGAGACCCAGTTCTTC.

Ten or more counts support this clonotype. The rearrangement joins TRBV12-5 to TRBJ2-6; D gene uncertain. The CDR3 runs to 16 residues. With 0 bases removed from V and 2 bases from J, the gap between germline ends came to 8 bases. Germline CDR1 and CDR2: LGHNT and FRNRAP. This chain's CDR3 is CASGLVMDTGANVLTF. CDR3 nucleotides: TGTGCTAGTGGTTTGGTAATGGATACTGGGGCCAACGTCCTGACTTTC.

This clonotype was recorded at least ten times. The chain couples TRBV9 to TRBJ2-7; either TRBD1 or TRBD2 may supply D (6 bases each). Germline V gene data show CDR1 as SGDLS and CDR2 as YYNGEE. This CDR3 region has 14 residues. V was trimmed by 0 bases and J by 4 bases, leaving 11 bases between them. CDR3 DNA: TGTGCCAGCAGCGTAGGGGGGGCCCCATACGAGCAGTACTTC. Its protein product is CASSVGGAPYEQYF.